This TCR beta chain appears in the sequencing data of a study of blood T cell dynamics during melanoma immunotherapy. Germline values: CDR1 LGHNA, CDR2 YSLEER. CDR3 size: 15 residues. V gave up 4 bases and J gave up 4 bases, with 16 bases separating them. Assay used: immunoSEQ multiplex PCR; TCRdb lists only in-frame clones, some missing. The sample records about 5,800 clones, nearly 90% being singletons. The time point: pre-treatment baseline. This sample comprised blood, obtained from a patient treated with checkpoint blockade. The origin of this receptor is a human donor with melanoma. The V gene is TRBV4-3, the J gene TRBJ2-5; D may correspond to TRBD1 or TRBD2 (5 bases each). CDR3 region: CASSLGHDRGETQYF. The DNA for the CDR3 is TGCGCCAGCAGCCTAGGACACGACCGGGGAGAGACCCAGTACTTC.